The 18 T cell receptor beta chains presented below share a single source sample, sequenced in a study of regulatory T cells in long-lasting Graves disease. The sample's time point: persistent/refractory GD, antithyroid drugs over 5 years with positive TRAb. There was RNA extracted from PBMCs, and the TCR library was made from it. Combining iRepertoire HTBI primers with Arm-PCR of CDR3 regions, the authors built TCR beta libraries. From the multiplex PCR reads, TCRdb called clonotypes with MiXCR, one entry per CDR3 protein. Seen here are 400,000 to 500,000 distinct CDR3 sequences, about 21% observed once, and the top ten hold roughly an eighth. Material: peripheral blood mononuclear cells (PBMCs), obtained when the disease was refractory, from a patient treated with antithyroid drugs. The source of these receptors is a female donor with Graves disease.

The rearrangement links TRBV20-1 to TRBJ2-7; 9 bases match TRBD2. The germline V gene has CDR1 DFQATT and CDR2 SNEGSKA (reference sequence). This CDR3 spans 14 amino acids. V shed 0 bases and J 6 bases; nucleotides not matched to a gene: 6. The CDR3 sequence is CSARDGAGGPEQYF. In nucleotides, the CDR3 is TGCAGTGCTAGAGATGGGGCGGGAGGGCCCGAGCAGTACTTC.

This chain links TRBV4-1 with TRBJ1-6; D gene ambiguous. Germline V gene lookup returns CDR1 MGHRA and CDR2 YSYEKL. The CDR3 extends over 18 amino acids. The V end lost 4 bases, the J end lost 1 base, and 17 bases lay between the germline ends. The CDR3 coding sequence is TGCGCCAGCAGCCTCCAAAGGCAGGAGGGATCCTATAATTCACCCCTCCACTTT. Its translation is CASSLQRQEGSYNSPLHF.

The table lists this clonotype with many counts. The J gene is TRBJ1-5, the V gene TRBV6-1; 8 bases line up with TRBD1. J was trimmed by 5 bases and V by 6 bases; bases with no gene match: 6. Germline CDR1 is MNHNS and CDR2 is SASEGT. The CDR3 has 14 amino acids. CDR3 amino acids: CASRFTGGDQPQHF. The DNA for the CDR3 is TGTGCCAGCAGGTTTACAGGGGGGGATCAGCCCCAGCATTTT.

The chain joins TRBV15 to TRBJ1-5; tentatively, D is TRBD1 (6 bases). V lost 3 bases, J lost 3 bases, and 9 bases lay in between. There are 14 residues in the CDR3. Germline lookup yields CDR1 LNHNV and CDR2 YYDKDF (reference sequence). CDR3 bases: TGTGCCACCAGCAGGAGACAGGACAATCAGCCCCAGCATTTT. Residues: CATSRRQDNQPQHF.

The J gene is TRBJ2-7, the V gene TRBV4-1; D may be TRBD1 or TRBD2 (5 bases each). V lost 2 bases, J lost 0 bases, and 8 bases lay in between. The germline gives CDR1 MGHRA, CDR2 YSYEKL. CDR3 size: 14 residues. CDR3 DNA sequence: TGCGCCAGCAGCCAATGGGACCGCTCCTACGAGCAGTACTTC. This codes for CASSQWDRSYEQYF.

The chain uses TRBV9 and TRBJ2-7; tentatively, D is TRBD2 (5 bases). There are 15 residues in the CDR3. Germline V gene lookup returns CDR1 SGDLS and CDR2 YYNGEE. The V end lost 0 bases, the J end lost 2 bases, and 12 bases lay between the germline ends. CDR3 in amino acids: CASSVGGADPYEQYF. CDR3 nucleotides: TGTGCCAGCAGCGTAGGGGGAGCGGACCCCTACGAGCAGTACTTC.

This clonotype was counted ten times or more. The chain recombines TRBV12-3 or TRBV12-4 with TRBJ2-5; 11 bases line up with TRBD2. Losses at the gene ends were 7 bases for V and 3 bases for J; bases not matched to a gene: 4. This CDR3 has 14 residues. CDR3 DNA sequence: TGTGCCAGCACCCTGGGACTAGCGGAAGAGACCCAGTACTTC. It specifies CASTLGLAEETQYF.

This clonotype appeared many times. The rearrangement links TRBV28 to TRBJ2-3; 10 bases fit TRBD1. V was pared by 3 bases and J by 4 bases, with 7 bases of the junction left unmatched. Germline V gene lookup returns CDR1 MDHEN and CDR2 SYDVKM. This CDR3 has 16 residues. CDR3 sequence: CASSLGGTGVSDTQYF. CDR3 DNA: TGTGCCAGCAGTTTGGGGGGGACAGGGGTATCAGATACGCAGTATTTT.

This clonotype was observed many times. The chain links TRBV28 to TRBJ2-7, with D possibly being TRBD1 or TRBD2 (5 bases each). The length of the CDR3 is 17 residues. Germline V CDR1 and CDR2: MDHEN, SYDVKM. V shed 2 bases and J shed 4 bases, with 21 bases lying between them. The CDR3 spells CASSLRHRDGVEYEQYF. For the CDR3, the DNA is TGTGCCAGCAGTTTACGCCACCGGGACGGTGTTGAGTACGAGCAGTACTTC.

This clonotype appeared a few times. J is TRBJ2-2 and V is TRBV20-1; 10 bases match TRBD2. With 5 bases clipped from V and 6 bases from J, the junction kept 9 bases outside the gene matches. The CDR3 spans 15 residues. Germline CDR1 is DFQATT and CDR2 is SNEGSKA (reference sequence). The chain's CDR3 is CSALRHLAGAGELFF. CDR3 in DNA: TGCAGTGCTCTCCGACATCTAGCGGGAGCCGGGGAGCTGTTTTTT.

V gene TRBV14 combines with J gene TRBJ1-3; D may be TRBD1 (6 bases). Germline lookup yields CDR1 SGHDN and CDR2 FVKESK. The CDR3 contains 17 residues. V dropped 4 bases and J dropped 0 bases, with 16 bases sitting between them. The CDR3 coding sequence is TGTGCCAGCAGCCGATCAGGACAGCTCTACTCTGGAAACACCATATATTTT. This encodes CASSRSGQLYSGNTIYF.

V is TRBV29-1 and J is TRBJ2-3; 7 nucleotides match TRBD2. Germline V gene data show CDR1 as SQVTM and CDR2 as ANQGSEA. This CDR3 has 12 residues. V dropped 6 bases and J dropped 5; count of bases not matched to a gene: 5. The CDR3 DNA sequence: TGCAGCGTCCATGGGGGGGGAGATACGCAGTATTTT. It codes for CSVHGGGDTQYF.

This clonotype was picked up many times. The chain recombines TRBV7-2 with TRBJ1-2; tentative D call: TRBD1 (6 bases). The CDR3 has 13 amino acids. Per the germline V gene, CDR1 is SGHTA and CDR2 is FQGNSA. The V end was cut by 5 bases, the J end by 8 bases, with 15 bases between. The CDR3 here is CASSLGGALGYTF. As DNA, the CDR3 is TGTGCCAGCAGCCTTGGGGGGGCTTTGGGCTACACCTTC.

This clonotype was counted a few times. The chain employs TRBV29-1 and TRBJ1-3, with 12 bases fitting TRBD1. The CDR3 sequence is 14 residues long. The germline V gene has CDR1 SQVTM and CDR2 ANQGSEA. The junction had 4 bases not matched to a gene; V was cut back by 6 bases and J by 4 bases. In DNA form, the CDR3 reads TGCAGCGTCGCGGGACAGGGGGCAGGAAACACCATATATTTT. This sequence encodes CSVAGQGAGNTIYF.

The chain employs TRBV4-1 and TRBJ2-5; D gene ambiguous. The ends were cut back, 1 base at V and 5 bases at J, with 11 bases in the middle. Germline values: CDR1 MGHRA, CDR2 YSYEKL. The CDR3 spans 14 residues. The CDR3 is CASSQGESRETQYF. The CDR3 DNA follows: TGCGCCAGCAGCCAAGGTGAATCTCGGGAGACCCAGTACTTC.

This clonotype was detected ten times or more. The chain links TRBV11-2 to TRBJ1-2; 11 positions match TRBD1. J lost 7 bases, V lost 6 bases, and 10 bases had no gene match. Germline V gives CDR1 SGHAT, CDR2 FQNNGV. This CDR3 has 15 amino acids. The CDR3 DNA is TGTGCCAGCAGTCCCTCGACCGGGACAGGGGGTGGCTACACCTTC. This translates into CASSPSTGTGGGYTF.

This clonotype was picked up many times. V gene TRBV6-1 combines with J gene TRBJ1-1; D uncertain. Per germline, CDR1 MNHNS and CDR2 SASEGT. This CDR3 spans 14 amino acids. The V end lost 2 bases, the J end lost 7 bases, and 14 bases lay between the germline ends. CDR3 DNA sequence: TGTGCCAGCAGTGAATCCTGGCCGAGGCTTGAAGCTTTCTTT. As protein: CASSESWPRLEAFF.

This clonotype has ten or more counts. The rearrangement links TRBV30 to TRBJ2-7, with D perhaps matching TRBD1 (6 bases). CDR3 size: 12 residues. Trimming pared 1 base from V and 5 bases from J, leaving 9 bases between. The germline V gene encodes CDR1 GTSNPN and CDR2 SVGIG (reference sequence). In DNA, the CDR3 is TGTGCCTGGAGTGCCGACAGGAACGAGCAGTACTTC. It encodes CAWSADRNEQYF.